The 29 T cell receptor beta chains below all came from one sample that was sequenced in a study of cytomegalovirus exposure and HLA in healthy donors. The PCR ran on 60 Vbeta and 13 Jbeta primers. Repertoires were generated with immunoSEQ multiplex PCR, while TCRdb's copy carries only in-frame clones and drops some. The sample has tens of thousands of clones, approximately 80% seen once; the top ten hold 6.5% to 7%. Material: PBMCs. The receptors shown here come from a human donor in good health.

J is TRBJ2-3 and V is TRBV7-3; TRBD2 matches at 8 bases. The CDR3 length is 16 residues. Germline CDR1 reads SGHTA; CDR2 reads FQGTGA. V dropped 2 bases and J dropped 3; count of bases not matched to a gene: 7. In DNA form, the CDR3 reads TGTGCCAGCAGCTTACAAGCGGGGGCCGGTACAGATACGCAGTATTTT. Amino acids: CASSLQAGAGTDTQYF.

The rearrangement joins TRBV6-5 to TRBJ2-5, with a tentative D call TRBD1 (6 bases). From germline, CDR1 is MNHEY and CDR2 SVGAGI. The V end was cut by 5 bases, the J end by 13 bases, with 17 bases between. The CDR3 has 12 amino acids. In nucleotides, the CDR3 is TGTGCCAGCAGTAGAGAAAACAGGGCCCTGTACTTC. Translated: CASSRENRALYF.

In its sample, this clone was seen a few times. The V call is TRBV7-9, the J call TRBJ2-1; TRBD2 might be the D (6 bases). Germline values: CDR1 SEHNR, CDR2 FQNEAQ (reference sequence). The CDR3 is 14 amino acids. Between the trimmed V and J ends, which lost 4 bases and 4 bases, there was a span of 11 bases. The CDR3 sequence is CASSSTSTYNEQFF. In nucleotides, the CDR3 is TGTGCCAGCAGCTCCACTAGCACGTACAATGAGCAGTTCTTC.

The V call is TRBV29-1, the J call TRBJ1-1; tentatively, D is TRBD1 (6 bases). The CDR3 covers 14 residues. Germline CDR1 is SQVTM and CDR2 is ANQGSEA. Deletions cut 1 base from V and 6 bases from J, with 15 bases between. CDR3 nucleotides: TGCAGCGTTGAAGTTCTCGGGGGGCTCGCTGAAGCTTTCTTT. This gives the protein CSVEVLGGLAEAFF.

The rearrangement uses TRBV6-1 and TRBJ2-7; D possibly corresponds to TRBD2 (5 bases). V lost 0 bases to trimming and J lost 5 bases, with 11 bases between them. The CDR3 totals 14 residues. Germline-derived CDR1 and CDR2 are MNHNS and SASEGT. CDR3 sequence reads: CASSEARGFDEQYF. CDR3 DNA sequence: TGTGCCAGCAGTGAAGCGCGAGGGTTCGACGAGCAGTACTTC.

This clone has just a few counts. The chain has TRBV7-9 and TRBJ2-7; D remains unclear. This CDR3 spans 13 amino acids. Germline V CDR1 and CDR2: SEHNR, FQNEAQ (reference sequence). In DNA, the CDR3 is TGTTTTAGCAAGCAGAAGACGGCATACGAGCAGTACTTC. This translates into CFSKQKTAYEQYF.

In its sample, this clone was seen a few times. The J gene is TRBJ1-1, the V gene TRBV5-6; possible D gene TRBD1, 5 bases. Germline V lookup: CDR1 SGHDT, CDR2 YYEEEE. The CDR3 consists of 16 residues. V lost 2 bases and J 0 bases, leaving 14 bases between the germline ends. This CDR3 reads CASSFGLQALNTEAFF. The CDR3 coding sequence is TGTGCCAGCAGCTTTGGGCTACAGGCTTTGAACACTGAAGCTTTCTTT.

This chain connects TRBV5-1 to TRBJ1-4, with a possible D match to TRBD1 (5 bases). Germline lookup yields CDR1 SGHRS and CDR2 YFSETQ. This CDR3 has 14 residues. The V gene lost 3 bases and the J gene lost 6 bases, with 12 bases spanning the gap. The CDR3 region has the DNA TGCGCCAGCAGCTCGGGTGGGGGGGATGAAAAACTGTTTTTT. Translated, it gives CASSSGGGDEKLFF.

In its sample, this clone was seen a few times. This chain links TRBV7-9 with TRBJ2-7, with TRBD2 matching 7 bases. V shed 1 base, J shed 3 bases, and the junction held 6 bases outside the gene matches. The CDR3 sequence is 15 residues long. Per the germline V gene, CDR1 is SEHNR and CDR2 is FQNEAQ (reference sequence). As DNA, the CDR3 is TGTGCCAGCAGCTTAGGGGAGGGAAACGTCTACGAGCAGTACTTC. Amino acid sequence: CASSLGEGNVYEQYF.

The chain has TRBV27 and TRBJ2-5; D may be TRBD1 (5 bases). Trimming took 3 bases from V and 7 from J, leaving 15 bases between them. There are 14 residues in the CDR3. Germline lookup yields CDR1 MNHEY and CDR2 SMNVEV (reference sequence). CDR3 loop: CASSFGRGVGTQYF. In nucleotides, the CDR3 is TGTGCCAGCAGTTTTGGAAGGGGTGTGGGGACCCAGTACTTC.

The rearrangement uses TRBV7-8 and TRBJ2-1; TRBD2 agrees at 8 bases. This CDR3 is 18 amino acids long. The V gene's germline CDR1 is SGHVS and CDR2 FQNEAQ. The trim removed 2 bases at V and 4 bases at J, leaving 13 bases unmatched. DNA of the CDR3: TGTGCCAGCAGCTTAACACGCCGGAGCGGGGGCCAATACAATGAGCAGTTCTTC. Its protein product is CASSLTRRSGGQYNEQFF.

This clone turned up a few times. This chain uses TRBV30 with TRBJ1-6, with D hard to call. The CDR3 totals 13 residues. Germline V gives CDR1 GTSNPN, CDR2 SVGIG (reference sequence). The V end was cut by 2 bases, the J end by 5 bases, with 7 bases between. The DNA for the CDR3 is TGTGCCTGGAGTCGAACAGATAATTCACCCCTCCACTTT. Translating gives CAWSRTDNSPLHF.

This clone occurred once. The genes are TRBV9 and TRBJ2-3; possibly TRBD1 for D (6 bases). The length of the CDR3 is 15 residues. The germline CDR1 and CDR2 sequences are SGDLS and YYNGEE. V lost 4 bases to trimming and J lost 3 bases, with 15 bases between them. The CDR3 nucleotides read TGTGCCAGCAGCCTAAGACAGGCCCCTACAGATACGCAGTATTTT. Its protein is CASSLRQAPTDTQYF. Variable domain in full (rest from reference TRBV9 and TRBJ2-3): DSGVTQTPKHLITATGQRVTLRCSPRSGDLSVYWYQQSLDQGLQFLIQYYNGEERAKGNILERFSAQQFPDLHSELNLSSLELGDSALYFCASSLRQAPTDTQYFGPGTRLTVL.

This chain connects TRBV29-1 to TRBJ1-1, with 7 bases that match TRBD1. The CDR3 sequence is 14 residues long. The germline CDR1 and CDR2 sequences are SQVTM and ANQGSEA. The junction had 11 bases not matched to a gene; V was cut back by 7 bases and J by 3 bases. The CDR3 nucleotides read TGCAGCGCCTGGACAGGCGTAGAGTACACTGAAGCTTTCTTT. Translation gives CSAWTGVEYTEAFF.

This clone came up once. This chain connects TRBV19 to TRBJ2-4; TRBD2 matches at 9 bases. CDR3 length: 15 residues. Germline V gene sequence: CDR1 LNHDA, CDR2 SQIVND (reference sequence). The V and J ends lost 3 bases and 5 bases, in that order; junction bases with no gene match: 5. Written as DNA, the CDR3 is TGTGCCAGTAGTATTTCTAGCGGGAATCAAAACATTCAGTACTTC. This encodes CASSISSGNQNIQYF.

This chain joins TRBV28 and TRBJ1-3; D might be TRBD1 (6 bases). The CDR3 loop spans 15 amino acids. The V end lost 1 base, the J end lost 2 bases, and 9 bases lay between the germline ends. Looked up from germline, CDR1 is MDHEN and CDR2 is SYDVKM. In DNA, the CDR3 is TGTGCCAGCAGTTTATCACCAGGGGCTGGAAACACCATATATTTT. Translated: CASSLSPGAGNTIYF.

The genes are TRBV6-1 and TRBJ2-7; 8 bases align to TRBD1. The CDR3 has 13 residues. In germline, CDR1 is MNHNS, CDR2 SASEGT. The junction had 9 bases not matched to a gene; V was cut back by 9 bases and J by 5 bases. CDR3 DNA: TGTGCCAGTACACAGGGGGTCCGTCACGAGCAGTACTTC. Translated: CASTQGVRHEQYF.

CDR3 residues: CASSSRQETQYF. CDR3 coding DNA: TGTGCCAGCAGCTCCAGGCAAGAGACCCAGTACTTC. This chain connects TRBV25-1 to TRBJ2-5, with D unclear. The CDR3 totals 12 residues. The germline V and J ends were trimmed by 6 bases and 2 bases, with 7 bases remaining between them. Per the germline V gene, CDR1 is MGHDK and CDR2 is SYGVNS.

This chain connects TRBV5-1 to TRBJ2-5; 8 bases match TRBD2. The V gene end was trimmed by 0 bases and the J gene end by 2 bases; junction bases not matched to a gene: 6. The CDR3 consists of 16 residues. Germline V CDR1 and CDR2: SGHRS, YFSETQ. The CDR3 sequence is CASSLVGGGAQETQYF. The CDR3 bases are TGCGCCAGCAGCTTGGTCGGGGGGGGTGCTCAAGAGACCCAGTACTTC.

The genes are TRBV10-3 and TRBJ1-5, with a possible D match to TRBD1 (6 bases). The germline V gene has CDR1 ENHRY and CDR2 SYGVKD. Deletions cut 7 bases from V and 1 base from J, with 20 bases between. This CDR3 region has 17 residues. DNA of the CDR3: TGTGCCATCATTGGGCGACAGGCTCAGATCAGCAATCAGCCCCAGCATTTT. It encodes CAIIGRQAQISNQPQHF.

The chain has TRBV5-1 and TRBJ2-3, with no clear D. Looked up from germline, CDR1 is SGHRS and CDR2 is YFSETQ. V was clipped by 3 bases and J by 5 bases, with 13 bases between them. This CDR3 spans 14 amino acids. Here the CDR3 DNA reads TGCGCCAGCAGCTCTGCGATTTCCGGAGATACGCAGTATTTT. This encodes CASSSAISGDTQYF. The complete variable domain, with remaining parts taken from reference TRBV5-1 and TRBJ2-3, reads KAGVTQTPRYLIKTRGQQVTLSCSPISGHRSVSWYQQTPGQGLQFLFEYFSETQRNKGNFPGRFSGRQFSNSRSEMNVSTLELGDSALYLCASSSAISGDTQYFGPGTRLTVL.

The CDR3 nucleotides read TGCGCCAGCAGCTTGGCGGGGGGGCTTCTTTTCAATGAGCAGTTCTTC. Protein product: CASSLAGGLLFNEQFF. The rearrangement joins TRBV5-1 to TRBJ2-1; 8 nucleotides align to TRBD2. From germline, CDR1 is SGHRS and CDR2 YFSETQ. The CDR3 has 16 amino acids. The V segment lost 0 bases and the J segment 6 bases; nucleotides outside the gene matches: 8. Full variable domain (rest looked up from reference TRBV5-1 and TRBJ2-1): KAGVTQTPRYLIKTRGQQVTLSCSPISGHRSVSWYQQTPGQGLQFLFEYFSETQRNKGNFPGRFSGRQFSNSRSEMNVSTLELGDSALYLCASSLAGGLLFNEQFFGPGTRLTVL.

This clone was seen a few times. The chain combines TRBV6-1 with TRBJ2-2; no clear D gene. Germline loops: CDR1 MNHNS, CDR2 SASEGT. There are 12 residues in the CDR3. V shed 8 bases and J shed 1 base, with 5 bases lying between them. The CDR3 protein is CASSRNTGELFF. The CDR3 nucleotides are TGTGCCAGCTCGAGGAACACCGGGGAGCTGTTTTTT.

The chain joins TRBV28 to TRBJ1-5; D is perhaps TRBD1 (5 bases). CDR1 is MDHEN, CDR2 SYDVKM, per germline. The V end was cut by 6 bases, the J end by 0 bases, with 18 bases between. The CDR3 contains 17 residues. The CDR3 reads CASSGEKQAYSNQPQHF. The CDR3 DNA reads TGTGCCAGCAGCGGAGAAAAACAGGCTTATAGCAATCAGCCCCAGCATTTT.

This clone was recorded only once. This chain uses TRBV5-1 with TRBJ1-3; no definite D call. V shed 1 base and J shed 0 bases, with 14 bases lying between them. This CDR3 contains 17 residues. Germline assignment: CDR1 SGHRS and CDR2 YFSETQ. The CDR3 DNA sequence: TGCGCCAGCAGCTTGCTTGAGGGCACGAGCTCTGGAAACACCATATATTTT. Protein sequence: CASSLLEGTSSGNTIYF.

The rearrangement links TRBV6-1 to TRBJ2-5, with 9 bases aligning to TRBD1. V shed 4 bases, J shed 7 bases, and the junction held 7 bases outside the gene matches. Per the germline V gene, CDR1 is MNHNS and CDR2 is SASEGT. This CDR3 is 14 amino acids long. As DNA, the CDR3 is TGTGCCAGCAGTGGGACCGGGACAGGGAGGACCCAGTACTTC. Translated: CASSGTGTGRTQYF.

The DNA of the CDR3 is TGTGCCAGCAGCCGCGGGGGGGCGTCCGGGACCCAGTACTTC. It codes for CASSRGGASGTQYF. The rearrangement joins TRBV7-3 to TRBJ2-5; 9 nucleotides line up with TRBD2. V dropped 5 bases and J dropped 7; count of bases not matched to a gene: 8. Looked up from germline, CDR1 is SGHTA and CDR2 is FQGTGA. The CDR3 runs to 14 residues. Filled out from reference TRBV7-3 and TRBJ2-5, the complete variable domain reads GAGVSQTPSNKVTEKGKYVELRCDPISGHTALYWYRQSLGQGPEFLIYFQGTGAADDSGLPNDRFFAVRPEGSVSTLKIQRTERGDSAVYLCASSRGGASGTQYFGPGTRLLVL.

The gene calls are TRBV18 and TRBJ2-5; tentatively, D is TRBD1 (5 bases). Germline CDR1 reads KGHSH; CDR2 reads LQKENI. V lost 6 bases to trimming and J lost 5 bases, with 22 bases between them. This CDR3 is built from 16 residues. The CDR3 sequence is CASSSIFSGFKETQYF. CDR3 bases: TGTGCCAGCTCTTCCATATTTTCAGGGTTTAAGGAGACCCAGTACTTC.

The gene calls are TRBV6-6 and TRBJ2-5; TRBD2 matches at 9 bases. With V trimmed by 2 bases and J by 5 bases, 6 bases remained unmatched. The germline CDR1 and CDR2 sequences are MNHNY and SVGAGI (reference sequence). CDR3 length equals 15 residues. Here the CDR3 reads CASSYGRGGGETQYF. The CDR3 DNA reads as TGTGCCAGCAGTTACGGGCGGGGGGGCGGGGAGACCCAGTACTTC.